Described below is a single T cell receptor (beta chain) sequence and its context. Its specificity is not known. The source of the sample is a study of shared clonotypes between healthy human individuals. Produced via immunoSEQ multiplex PCR; TCRdb's table is partial and in-frame only. The sample holds a few million clones, over 85% seen once. Study-wide results and caveats: The authors sampled blood alone, and tissue repertoires likely differ.

This CDR3 contains 15 residues. Germline lookup yields CDR1 MNHEY and CDR2 SMNVEV (reference sequence). J gave up 0 bases and V 4 bases, and 5 bases lay outside the gene matches. The chain has TRBV27 and TRBJ2-7, with TRBD1 matching 8 bases. The receptor was derived from a man younger than 35 in good health. Some clones in this sample may be carry-over from other donors' samples. The sequenced material came from naive CD4+ T cells from PBMCs. The sample's subset: CD45RA+ positively selected. The DNA for the CDR3 is TGTGCCAGCAGTTCCCGGGACAGGATCTCCTACGAGCAGTACTTC. Translation: CASSSRDRISYEQYF.